This TCR beta chain came from a study of T-cell reconstitution after alpha-beta-depleted transplantation in children. The CDR3 has 18 amino acids. Trimming removed 1 base from V and 8 bases from J; junction bases left unmatched: 12. The germline V gene encodes CDR1 SGHRS and CDR2 YFSETQ. Unique molecular identifiers were built into the TCRbeta library. TCRdb redid the calling of the PCR reads with MiXCR, one entry per CDR3 protein. Of approximately 240,000 distinct CDR3 sequences in the sample, 7.5% to 10% were seen once. This clonotype was seen many times. This sequence originates from a human donor who donated a stem cell graft to a child with SCID. Sequencing used PBMCs from the stem cell graft donor, obtained from the stem cell graft. The chain has TRBV5-1 and TRBJ2-1, with TRBD2 matching 13 bases. CDR3 protein: CASSLIPPTSGGAYEQFF. The CDR3 bases are TGCGCCAGCAGCTTGATTCCTCCCACTAGCGGGGGGGCATATGAGCAGTTCTTC.